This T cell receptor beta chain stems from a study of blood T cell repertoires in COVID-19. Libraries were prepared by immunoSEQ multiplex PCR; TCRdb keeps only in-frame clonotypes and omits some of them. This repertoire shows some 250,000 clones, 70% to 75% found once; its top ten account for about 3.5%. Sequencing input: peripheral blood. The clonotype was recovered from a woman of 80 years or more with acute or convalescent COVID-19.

The CDR3 reads CASNIWLTGELFF. CDR3 DNA: TGTGCCAGCAATATCTGGCTTACCGGGGAGCTGTTTTTT. The chain carries TRBV12-3 or TRBV12-4 and TRBJ2-2; D gene unclear. The CDR3 is 13 amino acids. The V and J ends lost 7 bases and 5 bases respectively, with 11 bases between them.